This T cell receptor (beta chain) was sequenced during a study of blood T cell repertoires in COVID-19 (TCRdb year 2020). Turning to the overall study: Collaborator samples came from the United States, Italy and Spain and covered acute and convalescent phases of COVID-19. The material from the prospective study consisted of cDNA or gDNA derived from T cells, B-cell-depleted T cells, or PBMCs. Subjects who had been exposed to COVID-19, were actively infected with it, or had recovered from it provided the deeply sampled blood TCRbeta repertoires that made up the dataset. The repertoires were released in a freely available public database meant as a resource for research on the immune response to SARS-CoV-2. The samples were drawn from two sources: the first 160 participants of the ongoing ImmuneRACE study, and over 950 subjects contributed by 6 global collaborators. Nearly every sample came with metadata listing a de-identified subject ID, COVID-19 status, age in years and sex. Where HLA class I and class II types were available, the types were taken from metadata supplied by the sample provider, not from assay-based typing. Beyond this particular receptor, the publication reports: The amount of clinical and demographic metadata varied by source and participant and was provided uncurated.

Participants in the prospective study were aged 18 to 89 years, lived in some 24 United States geographic areas, and enrolled through a virtual design. In the prospective study, participants were assigned to cohorts based on the clinical history participants reported in a screening survey and a study questionnaire. Exposed participants had been in contact with someone with a PCR-confirmed or clinician-diagnosed COVID-19 case within 2 weeks of study entry. In the prospective study, mobile phlebotomists collected whole blood, serum and a nasopharyngeal or oropharyngeal swab from each participant. Prospective study participants could optionally give additional blood draws and questionnaires over an approximately two-month period. Blood samples from the prospective study were shipped frozen or at room temperature prior to DNA extraction. Measured from the cysteine to the phenylalanine, the CDR3 is 14 residues long. Left in the record is the CDR3 DNA by itself, 42 bases read in frame from the first base. V loses 2 bases of germline sequence and J loses 2 bases, and the interval between the two ends is 6 bases. CDR1 and CDR2, per the germline V gene, are SNHLY and FYNNEI.

TCRbeta CDR3 regions were amplified from genomic DNA by means of the immunoSEQ Assay, a bias-controlled multiplex PCR. In the source study's methods: Nucleated cell counts per sample were estimated from amplification of reference gene primers within the assay. To quantify the absolute abundance of each unique TCRbeta CDR3 rearrangement, sequence reads were collapsed and filtered. For each sample, productive Simpson clonality was calculated by taking the square root of Simpson's diversity index across productive rearrangements. In its TCRdb copy, this immuneACCESS table keeps in-frame sequences only and misses some clones. Where compared with another copy, unresolved V genes explain less than half of these, and the others have no known cause. V, J and clone size are those of that table, while D and trimming were read from the DNA. This sample gives approximately 400,000 clones in total; 90% to 95% of them show up just once. The top ten clones comprise more than 0.85% of the sample.

Concerning this clone itself: What this receptor recognizes is not known. Base qualities are missing; no much larger clone stands one base away.

In this chain, TRBV2 is recombined with TRBJ1-4; confidence is insufficient to name the D gene. The sample taken for sequencing was PBMCs or T cells enriched from blood (not recorded which). The clonotype originates from a woman in her forties who had been exposed to COVID-19. The DNA sequence reads TGTGCCAGCAGTGAACAGGATACTAATGAAAAACTGTTTTTT. Translated, this is CASSEQDTNEKLFF.